The source of this T cell receptor (beta chain) is a study of identical twins' blood T cells. TCRdb analysed the 5' RACE reads with MiXCR anew, one entry per CDR3 protein. The sample gives 300,000 to 400,000 distinct CDR3 sequences, about 28% of which show up once; roughly 6.1% is in the top ten. Study-level points and caveats: Abundant TCRbeta CDR3s overlapped more between twins than with unrelated donors.

Germline CDR1 reads MNHEY; CDR2 reads SVGAGI. The V and J ends lost 2 bases and 1 base, in that order; junction bases with no gene match: 4. The CDR3 totals 16 residues. In the case of this clonotype: What it binds is unknown.

This clonotype was obtained from a woman aged 18 to 49 in good health. The chain links TRBV6-5 to TRBJ1-3, with 8 bases aligning to TRBD1. What was sequenced was PBMCs. CDR3 protein: CASSYGQGGSGNTIYF. The CDR3 nucleotides are TGTGCCAGCAGTTACGGACAGGGAGGGTCTGGAAACACCATATATTTT.